This T cell receptor beta chain was recovered during a study of identical twins. Via MiXCR, TCRdb re-called the 5' RACE reads, giving one row per CDR3 protein. The table records 1.5 million to 2 million distinct CDR3 sequences, under 35% of them present only once. Germline loops: CDR1 MDHEN, CDR2 SYDVKM. The V end lost 7 bases, the J end lost 1 base, and 5 bases lay between the germline ends. The CDR3 consists of 13 residues. Points from the study as a whole: For zero-insertion analyses, partial confounding could come from invariant MAIT and iNKT cells. Twin pairs' shared out-of-frame alpha sequences were enriched in low generation probability. Sequences that were beta out-of-frame showed weaker excess twin sharing.

This clonotype was found a few times. Its antigen is currently unknown. The source of this sequence is a newborn girl in good health. The material sequenced was cord blood. The V and J genes are TRBV28 and TRBJ2-6; D unresolved. The CDR3, as DNA: TGTGCCAGCATAGGGTCTGGGGCCAACGTCCTGACTTTC. It is translated as CASIGSGANVLTF.